These 18 T cell receptor beta chains came from one sample sequenced in a study of blood T cell repertoires in COVID-19. TCRdb's table, derived via immunoSEQ multiplex PCR, lists solely in-frame clones and lacks some. The profile shows about 250,000 clones, around 88% of them singletons. Sequencing input: PBMCs or T cells enriched from blood (not recorded which). The receptor source for this set is a man aged 40-49 years who had recovered from COVID-19.

The rearrangement links TRBV5-1 to TRBJ2-3; D perhaps matches TRBD1 (6 bases). The ends were cut back, 2 bases at V and 3 bases at J, with 13 bases in the middle. The CDR3 is 15 residues long. The germline gives CDR1 SGHRS, CDR2 YFSETQ. CDR3: CASSFGQKDTDTQYF. In DNA form, the CDR3 reads TGCGCCAGCAGCTTTGGACAGAAAGATACAGATACGCAGTATTTT.

The chain combines TRBV9 with TRBJ1-2, with D uncertain. The V gene lost 2 bases and the J gene lost 7 bases, with 12 bases spanning the gap. Germline CDR1 SGDLS, CDR2 YYNGEE. There are 13 residues in the CDR3. CDR3 bases: TGTGCCAGCAGCGTCGACCAGGAGGGTGGCTACACCTTC. Translation: CASSVDQEGGYTF.

The genes are TRBV28 and TRBJ2-3; perhaps TRBD2 as D (5 bases). This CDR3 is built from 16 residues. Trimming removed 1 base from V and 3 bases from J, with 14 bases in between. Germline V gene data show CDR1 as MDHEN and CDR2 as SYDVKM. The chain's CDR3 is CASSLYVGDGTDTQYF. The CDR3 region has the DNA TGTGCCAGCAGTTTATACGTGGGAGATGGTACAGATACGCAGTATTTT.

This chain joins TRBV7-2 and TRBJ2-1; TRBD1 might be the D (6 bases). The CDR3 is 14 residues long. Trimming took 3 bases from V and 8 from J, leaving 14 bases between them. Germline assignment: CDR1 SGHTA and CDR2 FQGNSA. The CDR3 sequence: CASSLPGVVHEQFF. The CDR3 bases are TGTGCCAGCAGCTTGCCAGGGGTCGTACATGAGCAGTTCTTC.

This chain connects TRBV7-3 to TRBJ2-1, with 9 bases fitting TRBD2. With V trimmed by 2 bases and J by 4 bases, 3 bases remained unmatched. The germline CDR1 and CDR2 sequences are SGHTA and FQGTGA. The CDR3 is 15 amino acids. In DNA, the CDR3 is TGTGCCAGCAGCTTAGAGCTAGCGGGATACAATGAGCAGTTCTTC. This sequence encodes CASSLELAGYNEQFF.

The chain employs TRBV7-3 and TRBJ2-3; tentatively, D is TRBD2 (6 bases). Germline V gene data show CDR1 as SGHTA and CDR2 as FQGTGA. Trimming stripped 4 bases from V and 9 bases from J, with 14 bases between. This CDR3 spans 13 amino acids. As DNA, the CDR3 is TGTGCCAGCAGCTCCAACAGTGGGGGGACGCAGTATTTT. Its translation: CASSSNSGGTQYF.

This clone was seen once. Here the CDR3 DNA reads TGTGCCTCTCTACCGAGACAGGGTCTTGGAAACACCATATATTTT. It translates to CASLPRQGLGNTIYF. This rearrangement joins TRBV19 to TRBJ1-3, with TRBD1 identical over 7 bases. The ends lost 11 bases at V and 3 bases at J; junction bases unmatched: 13. This CDR3 contains 15 residues. Germline V gene lookup returns CDR1 LNHDA and CDR2 SQIVND (reference sequence). The variable domain in full, with the rest retrieved from reference TRBV19 and TRBJ1-3, is DGGITQSPKYLFRKEGQNVTLSCEQNLNHDAMYWYRQDPGQGLRLIYYSQIVNDFQKGDIAEGYSVSREKKESFPLTVTSAQKNPTAFYLCASLPRQGLGNTIYFGEGSWLTVV.

The chain is built from TRBV5-1 and TRBJ1-1; 7 bases line up with TRBD1. The trim removed 6 bases at V and 3 bases at J, leaving 11 bases unmatched. The CDR3 loop spans 15 amino acids. Germline CDR1 is SGHRS and CDR2 is YFSETQ. CDR3 residues: CASTRQGSGDTEAFF. The CDR3 nucleotides are TGCGCCAGCACCAGACAGGGTAGCGGAGACACTGAAGCTTTCTTT. Using reference TRBV5-1 and TRBJ1-1 for the parts outside the CDR3, the full variable domain is KAGVTQTPRYLIKTRGQQVTLSCSPISGHRSVSWYQQTPGQGLQFLFEYFSETQRNKGNFPGRFSGRQFSNSRSEMNVSTLELGDSALYLCASTRQGSGDTEAFFGQGTRLTVV.

V gene TRBV7-2 combines with J gene TRBJ1-6; D gene unclear. The germline CDR1 and CDR2 sequences are SGHTA and FQGNSA. V lost 2 bases, J lost 9 bases, and 17 bases lay in between. There are 16 residues in the CDR3. The CDR3 DNA sequence: TGTGCCAGCAGCTTAATGCGGGCAGAGTCGAGTTCACCCCTCCACTTT. Translation: CASSLMRAESSSPLHF. The complete variable domain, with remaining parts taken from reference TRBV7-2 and TRBJ1-6, reads GAGVSQSPSNKVTEKGKDVELRCDPISGHTALYWYRQSLGQGLEFLIYFQGNSAPDKSGLPSDRFSAERTGGSVSTLTIQRTQQEDSAVYLCASSLMRAESSSPLHFGNGTRLTVT.

The V gene is TRBV27, the J gene TRBJ1-1, with TRBD1 as a possible D gene (6 bases). V lost 4 bases, J lost 4 bases, and 22 bases lay in between. CDR1 and CDR2 (germline): MNHEY, SMNVEV (reference sequence). This CDR3 has 17 amino acids. Here the CDR3 reads CASSSTTGWDRVTEAFF. CDR3 sequence (DNA): TGTGCCAGCAGTTCCACTACAGGGTGGGATCGGGTCACTGAAGCTTTCTTT.

This clone has only one observation. CDR3 in amino acids: CASSVVTENTGELFF. CDR3 sequence (DNA): TGTGCCAGCAGCGTAGTTACAGAAAACACCGGGGAGCTGTTTTTT. The gene calls are TRBV9 and TRBJ2-2; no clear D. The ends were cut back, 0 bases at V and 2 bases at J, with 8 bases in the middle. The length of the CDR3 is 15 residues. From germline, CDR1 is SGDLS and CDR2 YYNGEE.

The V call is TRBV7-8, the J call TRBJ2-7, with 15 bases aligning to TRBD2. V was pared by 4 bases and J by 6 bases, with 7 bases of the junction left unmatched. The CDR3 contains 16 residues. Per the germline V gene, CDR1 is SGHVS and CDR2 is FQNEAQ. CDR3 loop: CASSSPGLAGGGEQYF. Written as DNA, the CDR3 is TGTGCCAGCAGCTCACCGGGACTAGCGGGGGGAGGCGAGCAGTACTTC.

The chain employs TRBV27 and TRBJ1-1, with D unresolved. In germline, CDR1 is MNHEY, CDR2 SMNVEV (reference sequence). The CDR3 is 13 residues long. Trimming cost V 1 base and J 0 bases, with 3 bases left between them. Written as DNA, the CDR3 is TGTGCCAGCAGTTTATTCGTGAACACTGAAGCTTTCTTT. It translates to CASSLFVNTEAFF.

The chain combines TRBV10-3 with TRBJ1-6; 7 positions match TRBD1. The CDR3 consists of 19 residues. Germline V CDR1 and CDR2: ENHRY, SYGVKD. V dropped 0 bases and J dropped 7; count of bases not matched to a gene: 15. DNA of the CDR3: TGTGCCATCAGTGAGTCGATCGTTCTCGGGACAGAGCTCAATTCACCCCTCCACTTT. Translated: CAISESIVLGTELNSPLHF.

The V gene is TRBV18, the J gene TRBJ1-1; the D is unclear. CDR3 length: 13 amino acids. Trimming stripped 3 bases from V and 5 bases from J, with 10 bases between. Germline CDR1 is KGHSH and CDR2 is LQKENI. CDR3 nucleotides: TGTGCCAGCTCACCCCAAGAGGGAACTGAAGCTTTCTTT. It yields the protein CASSPQEGTEAFF.

This clone was recorded at least ten times. This chain connects TRBV7-9 to TRBJ1-1; 7 bases are a match to TRBD1. Germline CDR1 reads SEHNR; CDR2 reads FQNEAQ (reference sequence). This CDR3 is 16 amino acids long. With 5 bases clipped from V and 1 base from J, the junction kept 10 bases outside the gene matches. As DNA, the CDR3 is TGTGCCAGCAGCCGACCGAGCTCAGGGGGGAACACTGAAGCTTTCTTT. This encodes CASSRPSSGGNTEAFF. The entire variable domain, with the rest obtained from reference TRBV7-9 and TRBJ1-1, is as follows: DTGVSQNPRHKITKRGQNVTFRCDPISEHNRLYWYRQTLGQGPEFLTYFQNEAQLEKSRLLSDRFSAERPKGSFSTLEIQRTEQGDSAMYLCASSRPSSGGNTEAFFGQGTRLTVV.

This clone was detected once. The CDR3 nucleotides read TGTGCCAGCAGTGAAGGCTGGGCTAGCTCATCAATGGATACGCAGTATTTT. This encodes CASSEGWASSSMDTQYF. The chain is built from TRBV2 and TRBJ2-3, with D possibly TRBD2 on 5 matching bases. The CDR3 is 17 residues long. V was clipped by 1 base and J by 6 bases, with 20 bases between them. Germline lookup yields CDR1 SNHLY and CDR2 FYNNEI. Filled out from reference TRBV2 and TRBJ2-3, the complete variable domain reads EPEVTQTPSHQVTQMGQEVILRCVPISNHLYFYWYRQILGQKVEFLVSFYNNEISEKSEIFDDQFSVERPDGSNFTLKIRSTKLEDSAMYFCASSEGWASSSMDTQYFGPGTRLTVL.

This clone was detected only once. The rearrangement links TRBV7-9 to TRBJ2-3; D is ambiguous. The CDR3 covers 14 residues. Germline V lookup: CDR1 SEHNR, CDR2 FQNEAQ (reference sequence). Trimming left V 3 bases short and J 9 bases short, with 16 bases between. DNA of the CDR3: TGTGCCAGCAGCTTCGATGAAATGCAAGAGACGCAGTATTTT. This encodes CASSFDEMQETQYF.